Detailed here is one TCR beta chain. These data are taken from a study of blood T cell repertoires in COVID-19. Looked up from germline, CDR1 is SGHTA and CDR2 is FQGTGA. This CDR3 is 13 amino acids long. V was cut by 5 bases and J by 5 bases, with 12 bases left in between. Here immunoSEQ multiplex PCR was the method, and the copy in TCRdb shows in-frame clones only, minus some. The sample has about 130,000 clones, 70% to 90% seen once. Specimen: peripheral blood. The V call is TRBV7-3, the J call TRBJ1-1; D is perhaps TRBD1 (5 bases). The TCR comes from a woman at least 80 years old with acute or convalescent COVID-19. The CDR3 DNA sequence: TGTGCCAGCAGCACCAACGGGGGTACTGAAGCTTTCTTT. Amino acids: CASSTNGGTEAFF.